These 23 T cell receptor beta chains came from one sample sequenced in a study of blood T cell repertoires in COVID-19. Using immunoSEQ multiplex PCR, the repertoire was profiled, and TCRdb retains in-frame clones only, with some absent. The top ten hold about 6.8% of the sample, which has over 300,000 clones, nearly 90% seen once. The sample was peripheral blood. Source of these receptors: a man between 18 and 29 years old with active or convalescent COVID-19.

The V gene is TRBV5-6, the J gene TRBJ2-1; 10 bases agree with TRBD1. J was trimmed by 7 bases and V by 7 bases; bases with no gene match: 5. Germline assignment: CDR1 SGHDT and CDR2 YYEEEE. The CDR3 extends over 13 amino acids. The chain's CDR3 is CASQDRGANEQFF. The CDR3 region has the DNA TGTGCCAGCCAGGACAGGGGGGCAAATGAGCAGTTCTTC.

This clone was picked up one time. The chain links TRBV28 to TRBJ1-6, with 9 bases matching TRBD1. Germline trimming cut 5 bases from V and 6 bases from J; bases unmatched to any gene: 11. CDR3 length: 17 amino acids. CDR1 is MDHEN, CDR2 SYDVKM, per germline. DNA of the CDR3: TGTGCCAGCAGTCCCCGATTAACAGGGGGCGTTAATTCACCCCTCCACTTT. Protein product: CASSPRLTGGVNSPLHF.

V is TRBV19 and J is TRBJ1-5; D perhaps matches TRBD1 (5 bases). The germline V and J ends were trimmed by 8 bases and 6 bases, with 17 bases remaining between them. This CDR3 comprises 14 residues. The germline V gene has CDR1 LNHDA and CDR2 SQIVND (reference sequence). In DNA form, the CDR3 reads TGTGCCAGTGGGGTCGGGGGAGTCGGTCAGCCCCAGCATTTT. Its translation: CASGVGGVGQPQHF.

The chain employs TRBV7-3 and TRBJ2-1, with 8 bases matching TRBD1. The CDR3 consists of 15 residues. Trimming at V came to 4 bases and at J to 7 bases, leaving 9 bases not matched to a gene. Germline V lookup: CDR1 SGHTA, CDR2 FQGTGA. The DNA for the CDR3 is TGTGCCAGCAGCTCCTGGACAGGGTCTTTTAATGAGCAGTTCTTC. Translating it yields CASSSWTGSFNEQFF. The whole variable domain, remainder taken from reference TRBV7-3 and TRBJ2-1, is GAGVSQTPSNKVTEKGKYVELRCDPISGHTALYWYRQSLGQGPEFLIYFQGTGAADDSGLPNDRFFAVRPEGSVSTLKIQRTERGDSAVYLCASSSWTGSFNEQFFGPGTRLTVL.

The chain links TRBV12-3 or TRBV12-4 to TRBJ1-1, with a tentative D call TRBD1 (5 bases). The CDR3 runs to 13 residues. Trimming removed 7 bases from V and 1 base from J, with 10 bases in between. DNA for the CDR3: TGTGCCAGCACCTCACAGGCGAACACTGAAGCTTTCTTT. Translated: CASTSQANTEAFF.

This clone is a singleton in its sample. This chain joins TRBV5-6 and TRBJ1-6, with D possibly being TRBD1 (5 bases). This CDR3 comprises 14 residues. Germline V CDR1 and CDR2: SGHDT, YYEEEE. V was clipped by 2 bases and J by 13 bases, with 16 bases between them. CDR3 in amino acids: CASSFPTDHSPLHF. The CDR3, as DNA: TGTGCCAGCAGCTTCCCGACAGATCACAGTCCCCTCCACTTT.

CDR3 sequence reads: CASSWRPGPSGKNIQYF. The CDR3 DNA is TGTGCCAGCAGCTGGCGGCCCGGACCTAGCGGCAAAAACATTCAGTACTTC. The chain employs TRBV5-8 and TRBJ2-4, with 7 bases that match TRBD2. Trimming at V came to 3 bases and at J to 3 bases, leaving 12 bases not matched to a gene. This CDR3 has 17 amino acids. Germline V gives CDR1 SGHTS, CDR2 YDEGEE.

V is TRBV19 and J is TRBJ2-7, with D perhaps matching TRBD1 (5 bases). V was cut by 3 bases and J by 2 bases, with 14 bases left in between. The CDR3 length is 15 residues. Per the germline V gene, CDR1 is LNHDA and CDR2 is SQIVND (reference sequence). The CDR3 coding sequence is TGTGCCAGTAGTATTGGTTTAGGGGTCACCTACGAGCAGTACTTC. This translates into CASSIGLGVTYEQYF.

The chain recombines TRBV5-1 with TRBJ2-7, with TRBD2 matching 10 bases. The CDR3 runs to 15 residues. V trimming: 4 bases; J trimming: 6 bases; junction bases outside the gene matches: 10. From germline, CDR1 is SGHRS and CDR2 YFSETQ. The CDR3 coding sequence is TGCGCCAGCAGCGGGCTAGCGGGAGATTCGGGCGAGCAGTACTTC. Its protein product is CASSGLAGDSGEQYF.

The chain has TRBV3-1 (or the pseudogene TRBV3-2) and TRBJ1-3, with D hard to call. V was trimmed by 2 bases and J by 0 bases, leaving 8 bases between them. The CDR3 sequence is 15 residues long. CDR1 and CDR2 (germline): LGHDT, YNNKEL (reference sequence). The CDR3 reads CASSQPLASGNTIYF. DNA for the CDR3: TGTGCCAGCAGCCAACCCTTGGCCTCTGGAAACACCATATATTTT.

The chain has TRBV27 and TRBJ2-2, with a tentative D call TRBD2 (6 bases). This CDR3 is built from 14 residues. V was cut by 5 bases and J by 2 bases, with 9 bases left in between. Germline CDR1 and CDR2: MNHEY and SMNVEV (reference sequence). CDR3: CASSHGSNTGELFF. DNA for the CDR3: TGTGCCAGCAGTCACGGGAGTAACACCGGGGAGCTGTTTTTT.

The V gene is TRBV7-2, the J gene TRBJ2-5, with 7 bases aligning to TRBD1. The V gene's germline CDR1 is SGHTA and CDR2 FQGNSA. V trimming: 5 bases; J trimming: 2 bases; junction bases outside the gene matches: 2. This CDR3 spans 13 amino acids. The CDR3 DNA reads as TGTGCCAGCAGCCCGGGACAGCAAGAGACCCAGTACTTC. This translates into CASSPGQQETQYF.

The chain links TRBV7-9 to TRBJ1-3; TRBD1 agrees at 7 bases. V was clipped by 3 bases and J by 4 bases; unmatched bases: 3. The CDR3 runs to 14 residues. Looked up from germline, CDR1 is SEHNR and CDR2 is FQNEAQ (reference sequence). CDR3 loop: CASSFTGVGNTIYF. CDR3 in DNA: TGTGCCAGCAGCTTCACAGGGGTGGGAAACACCATATATTTT.

The rearrangement joins TRBV6-5 to TRBJ2-3; no clear D gene. Trimming cost V 6 bases and J 2 bases, with 15 bases left between them. CDR3 size: 15 residues. Germline V gene data show CDR1 as MNHEY and CDR2 as SVGAGI. CDR3 nucleotide sequence: TGTGCCAGCAGCCACACCCCAGTGCCCACAGATACGCAGTATTTT. It yields the protein CASSHTPVPTDTQYF.

This rearrangement joins TRBV28 to TRBJ1-3, with 8 nucleotides matching TRBD1. Germline V gene data show CDR1 as MDHEN and CDR2 as SYDVKM. J lost 7 bases, V lost 0 bases, and 26 bases had no gene match. The CDR3 runs 22 residues. The chain's CDR3 is CASSLWAATNSRQGKVWNTIYF. The CDR3 nucleotides are TGTGCCAGCAGTTTATGGGCGGCTACAAACTCCAGACAGGGGAAGGTGTGGAACACCATATATTTT.

V gene TRBV7-2 combines with J gene TRBJ1-2; 8 bases align to TRBD1. V gave up 11 bases and J gave up 8 bases; unmatched junction bases: 16. The CDR3 spans 14 residues. Germline lookup yields CDR1 SGHTA and CDR2 FQGNSA. The CDR3 loop is CAGRDVQGAGGYTF. The CDR3 DNA reads as TGTGCCGGGAGGGACGTCCAGGGGGCTGGGGGCTACACCTTC.

The chain employs TRBV7-2 and TRBJ2-5; 12 nucleotides align to TRBD2. Germline V gene sequence: CDR1 SGHTA, CDR2 FQGNSA. The CDR3 totals 15 residues. V gave up 5 bases and J gave up 7 bases; unmatched junction bases: 8. The CDR3 spells CASSPGLAGTGTQYF. The CDR3 bases are TGTGCCAGCAGCCCCGGACTAGCGGGAACCGGGACCCAGTACTTC.

V gene TRBV19 combines with J gene TRBJ1-1; TRBD1 agrees at 7 bases. The V gene end was trimmed by 4 bases and the J gene end by 2 bases; junction bases not matched to a gene: 4. Germline V gene lookup returns CDR1 LNHDA and CDR2 SQIVND (reference sequence). CDR3 length: 14 amino acids. The CDR3 sequence is CASSKQGINTEAFF. Written as DNA, the CDR3 is TGTGCCAGTAGTAAACAGGGGATAAACACTGAAGCTTTCTTT. Full variable domain (remainder filled in from reference TRBV19 and TRBJ1-1): DGGITQSPKYLFRKEGQNVTLSCEQNLNHDAMYWYRQDPGQGLRLIYYSQIVNDFQKGDIAEGYSVSREKKESFPLTVTSAQKNPTAFYLCASSKQGINTEAFFGQGTRLTVV.

The table lists this clone with a count of one. CDR3 protein: CASSTTARTYEQYF. In nucleotides, the CDR3 is TGTGCCAGCAGCACAACCGCGCGGACCTACGAGCAGTACTTC. The chain couples TRBV5-5 to TRBJ2-7; D is ambiguous. CDR3 length: 14 residues. Trimming removed 4 bases from V and 2 bases from J, with 13 bases in between. CDR1 SGHKS and CDR2 YYEKEE come from the germline V gene (reference sequence).

V usage is TRBV28 and J usage is TRBJ1-5; 7 nucleotides match TRBD1. Germline-derived CDR1 and CDR2 are MDHEN and SYDVKM. The CDR3 extends over 16 amino acids. The trim removed 3 bases at V and 5 bases at J, leaving 10 bases unmatched. CDR3 residues: CASSFLEGASYQPQHF. The CDR3, as DNA: TGTGCCAGCAGTTTCTTGGAGGGGGCGAGCTATCAGCCCCAGCATTTT.

The rearrangement links TRBV24-1 to TRBJ2-3, with D possibly being TRBD2 (6 bases). The CDR3 extends over 14 amino acids. CDR1 and CDR2 from the germline V gene are KGHDR and SFDVKD. Trimming took 9 bases from V and 0 from J, leaving 12 bases between them. The CDR3: CATGPGLSTDTQYF. As DNA, the CDR3 is TGTGCCACCGGCCCGGGACTTAGCACAGATACGCAGTATTTT.

The CDR3 loop is CASSLWTGGPPQHF. Here the CDR3 DNA reads TGTGCCAGCAGTTTATGGACAGGGGGCCCGCCCCAGCATTTT. The chain links TRBV28 to TRBJ1-5, with 10 bases identical to TRBD1. The germline CDR1 and CDR2 sequences are MDHEN and SYDVKM. V gave up 0 bases and J gave up 9 bases; unmatched junction bases: 2. The length of the CDR3 is 14 residues.

The chain joins TRBV19 to TRBJ1-5; 7 bases agree with TRBD1. The ends lost 9 bases at V and 1 base at J; junction bases unmatched: 9. Germline V gene sequence: CDR1 LNHDA, CDR2 SQIVND (reference sequence). CDR3 length: 15 residues. The DNA of the CDR3 is TGTGCCAGCGAAGCAGGGGGTCGGAGCAATCAGCCCCAGCATTTT. Encoded protein: CASEAGGRSNQPQHF.